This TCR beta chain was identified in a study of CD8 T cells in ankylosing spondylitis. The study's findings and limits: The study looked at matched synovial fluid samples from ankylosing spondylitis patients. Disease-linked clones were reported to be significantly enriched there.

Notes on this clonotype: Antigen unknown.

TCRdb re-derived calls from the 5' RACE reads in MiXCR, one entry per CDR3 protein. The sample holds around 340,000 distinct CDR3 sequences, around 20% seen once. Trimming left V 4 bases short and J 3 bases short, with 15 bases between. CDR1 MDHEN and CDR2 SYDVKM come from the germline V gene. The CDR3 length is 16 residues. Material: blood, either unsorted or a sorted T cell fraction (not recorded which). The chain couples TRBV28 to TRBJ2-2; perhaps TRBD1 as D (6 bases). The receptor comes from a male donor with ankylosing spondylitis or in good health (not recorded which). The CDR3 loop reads CASSWRGGPHTGELFF. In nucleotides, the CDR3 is TGTGCCAGCAGTTGGCGTGGGGGCCCGCACACCGGGGAGCTGTTTTTT.